The 30 T cell receptor beta chains below all came from one sample that was sequenced in a study of blood T cell repertoires in COVID-19. The protocol was immunoSEQ multiplex PCR, while the TCRdb copy is restricted to in-frame clones and leaves out a portion. In the table there are 200,000 to 250,000 clones, around four fifths of which are singletons. Sequencing was carried out using peripheral blood. The receptors were gathered from a man aged 30 to 39 with active or convalescent COVID-19.

This clone has just a few counts. Written as DNA, the CDR3 is TGTGCCAGCAGCCAAGGGACAGGGATCACAGATACGCAGTATTTT. It is translated as CASSQGTGITDTQYF. This sequence joins TRBV14 and TRBJ2-3; 8 bases are a match to TRBD1. CDR3 length equals 15 residues. Looked up from germline, CDR1 is SGHDN and CDR2 is FVKESK. The V gene end was trimmed by 1 base and the J gene end by 2 bases; junction bases not matched to a gene: 2. Using reference TRBV14 and TRBJ2-3 for the parts outside the CDR3, the full variable domain is EAGVTQFPSHSVIEKGQTVTLRCDPISGHDNLYWYRRVMGKEIKFLLHFVKESKQDESGMPNNRFLAERTGGTYSTLKVQPAELEDSGVYFCASSQGTGITDTQYFGPGTRLTVL.

This chain links TRBV7-2 with TRBJ1-1, with D perhaps TRBD1 (6 bases). The germline V gene encodes CDR1 SGHTA and CDR2 FQGNSA. Trimming shortened V by 5 bases and J by 1 base, and 14 bases separated the two germline ends. This CDR3 comprises 15 residues. This CDR3 reads CASSVDRHANTEAFF. The DNA of the CDR3 is TGTGCCAGCAGCGTGGACAGACACGCGAACACTGAAGCTTTCTTT.

This clone was observed a few times. V gene TRBV7-8 combines with J gene TRBJ2-7; D may be TRBD1 (5 bases). The ends were cut back, 5 bases at V and 0 bases at J, with 17 bases in the middle. This CDR3 spans 16 amino acids. The V gene's germline CDR1 is SGHVS and CDR2 FQNEAQ. The CDR3 region has the DNA TGTGCCAGCAGCCGACGTAGCTGGGGCGGCTCCTACGAGCAGTACTTC. Its translation is CASSRRSWGGSYEQYF.

A word on this clone: Other DNA sequences in this sample translate to the same CDR3. The genes are TRBV28 and TRBJ1-2; D may be TRBD1 (5 bases). The CDR3 sequence is 13 residues long. Germline V CDR1 and CDR2: MDHEN, SYDVKM. V was shortened by 2 bases and J by 4 bases, with 8 bases between the two germline ends. CDR3 in DNA: TGTGCCAGCAGTTTACCCGGGGGCTATGGCTACACCTTC. Protein sequence: CASSLPGGYGYTF.

The V call is TRBV3-1 (or the pseudogene TRBV3-2), the J call TRBJ1-2, with 7 bases that match TRBD1. CDR1 and CDR2 (germline): LGHDT, YNNKEL (reference sequence). The CDR3 has 15 residues. Trimming at V came to 0 bases and at J to 8 bases, leaving 9 bases not matched to a gene. The CDR3 is CASSQETTGARGYTF. The DNA of the CDR3 is TGTGCCAGCAGCCAAGAAACTACAGGGGCCAGGGGCTACACCTTC.

The V gene is TRBV30, the J gene TRBJ2-1, with D hard to call. This CDR3 comprises 13 residues. Trimming stripped 0 bases from V and 10 bases from J, with 13 bases between. Germline V lookup: CDR1 GTSNPN, CDR2 SVGIG (reference sequence). In nucleotides, the CDR3 is TGTGCCTGGAGTGTACTCGTAGATGCCGAGCAGTTCTTC. Encoded protein: CAWSVLVDAEQFF.

The chain has TRBV2 and TRBJ1-1; TRBD1 agrees at 11 bases. The germline V gene encodes CDR1 SNHLY and CDR2 FYNNEI. The CDR3 contains 15 residues. V shed 3 bases and J 5 bases; nucleotides not matched to a gene: 5. The chain's CDR3 is CASSDYGTGGTEAFF. The CDR3 coding sequence is TGTGCCAGCAGTGATTATGGGACAGGGGGTACTGAAGCTTTCTTT.

This clone was seen only a few times. The genes are TRBV19 and TRBJ2-1; maybe TRBD1 (6 bases). Germline loops: CDR1 LNHDA, CDR2 SQIVND (reference sequence). V lost 4 bases and J lost 12, with 16 bases in between. The CDR3 consists of 13 residues. The chain's CDR3 is CASSTHTRGGQFF. CDR3 bases: TGTGCCAGTAGTACCCACACGAGAGGGGGGCAGTTCTTC. Combining the CDR3 with reference TRBV19 and TRBJ2-1 gives the whole variable domain DGGITQSPKYLFRKEGQNVTLSCEQNLNHDAMYWYRQDPGQGLRLIYYSQIVNDFQKGDIAEGYSVSREKKESFPLTVTSAQKNPTAFYLCASSTHTRGGQFFGPGTRLTVL.

The chain combines TRBV2 with TRBJ2-1, with 7 bases matching TRBD2. Germline CDR1 reads SNHLY; CDR2 reads FYNNEI. The CDR3 length is 13 residues. The J segment lost 4 bases and the V segment lost 8 bases, leaving 5 bases of the junction unmatched. The CDR3 DNA sequence: TGTGCCAGCGGTAGACTAGCTTACAATGAGCAGTTCTTC. Translating gives CASGRLAYNEQFF.

The V gene is TRBV19, the J gene TRBJ2-1; 12 positions agree with TRBD2. The length of the CDR3 is 18 residues. CDR1 and CDR2 (germline): LNHDA, SQIVND (reference sequence). Trimming removed 2 bases from V and 3 bases from J; junction bases left unmatched: 8. This chain's CDR3 is CASSIILAGGTDYNEQFF. Here the CDR3 DNA reads TGTGCCAGTAGTATAATACTAGCGGGAGGAACTGACTACAATGAGCAGTTCTTC. The complete variable domain, with remaining parts taken from reference TRBV19 and TRBJ2-1, reads DGGITQSPKYLFRKEGQNVTLSCEQNLNHDAMYWYRQDPGQGLRLIYYSQIVNDFQKGDIAEGYSVSREKKESFPLTVTSAQKNPTAFYLCASSIILAGGTDYNEQFFGPGTRLTVL.

The rearrangement joins TRBV4-1 to TRBJ1-6, with D possibly matching TRBD1 (6 bases). Germline V gene lookup returns CDR1 MGHRA and CDR2 YSYEKL. Trimming took off 3 bases at V and 5 bases at J, with 17 bases between the two ends. This CDR3 spans 17 amino acids. The CDR3 DNA reads TGCGCCAGCAGCCAGGACCCCAGGGGATCCGATAATTCACCCCTCCACTTT. Amino acids: CASSQDPRGSDNSPLHF.

V and J are TRBV6-5 and TRBJ1-1, with D tentatively TRBD1 (5 bases). The V and J ends lost 5 bases and 1 base respectively, with 8 bases between them. Germline CDR1 MNHEY, CDR2 SVGAGI. The CDR3 spans 13 residues. As DNA, the CDR3 is TGTGCCAGCAGTAGGGGCAAGAACACTGAAGCTTTCTTT. Residues: CASSRGKNTEAFF.

J is TRBJ1-5 and V is TRBV6-7; TRBD1 matches at 8 bases. TRBV6-7 is an ORF, and what it does is uncertain. This CDR3 has 15 amino acids. J gave up 11 bases and V 5 bases, and 14 bases lay outside the gene matches. The CDR3 here is CASSLQGARIVSQHF. CDR3 sequence (DNA): TGTGCCAGCAGTCTCCAGGGGGCTCGGATAGTATCCCAGCATTTT.

The chain is built from TRBV2 and TRBJ2-5; D is uncertain. The V end was cut by 11 bases, the J end by 5 bases, with 15 bases between. The CDR3 sequence is 12 residues long. Looked up from germline, CDR1 is SNHLY and CDR2 is FYNNEI. The CDR3 reads CASRPRWETQYF. The DNA for the CDR3 is TGTGCCTCCCGGCCGCGGTGGGAGACCCAGTACTTC.

DNA of the CDR3: TGTGCCAGCAGCTTATTTCGGCTAGCGGGAGTGTCGGGTGAGCAGTTCTTC. Its protein product is CASSLFRLAGVSGEQFF. The chain carries TRBV7-2 and TRBJ2-1; 10 nucleotides match TRBD2. The germline V gene encodes CDR1 SGHTA and CDR2 FQGNSA. Germline trimming cut 2 bases from V and 9 bases from J; bases unmatched to any gene: 13. The CDR3 covers 17 residues.

The rearrangement uses TRBV30 and TRBJ2-7, with TRBD1 identical over 8 bases. V trimming: 2 bases; J trimming: 0 bases; junction bases outside the gene matches: 6. The CDR3 contains 15 residues. Germline CDR1 reads GTSNPN; CDR2 reads SVGIG (reference sequence). The DNA for the CDR3 is TGTGCCTGGAGTCACACACAGGGGGACTCCTACGAGCAGTACTTC. It yields the protein CAWSHTQGDSYEQYF.

The chain is built from TRBV7-8 and TRBJ2-3; TRBD2 matches 7 bases. The V gene end was trimmed by 5 bases and the J gene end by 8 bases; junction bases not matched to a gene: 7. Germline assignment: CDR1 SGHVS and CDR2 FQNEAQ. CDR3 length: 13 residues. Here the CDR3 reads CASSDRLAGTQYF. Written as DNA, the CDR3 is TGTGCCAGCAGCGATCGACTAGCCGGTACGCAGTATTTT.

The V and J genes are TRBV18 and TRBJ1-1; D uncertain. CDR1 is KGHSH and CDR2 is LQKENI in the germline V gene. V shed 5 bases and J shed 3 bases, with 13 bases lying between them. This CDR3 contains 14 residues. CDR3 coding DNA: TGTGCCAGCTCAGGGCCATTAAGAGACACTGAAGCTTTCTTT. Residues: CASSGPLRDTEAFF.

As regards this clone: At one end the junction does not follow the germline gene, possibly because of a read error. V is TRBV3-1 (or the pseudogene TRBV3-2) and J is TRBJ2-1; TRBD1 aligns across 8 bases. The CDR3 totals 14 residues. The V gene's germline CDR1 is LGHDT and CDR2 YNNKEL (reference sequence). The CDR3 is CASSHPKDREEHFF. The DNA for the CDR3 is TGTGCCAGCAGCCACCCGAAGGACAGGGAGGAGCATTTCTTC.

Here the CDR3 DNA reads TGTGCCAGCAGCTTAGCGGGGGGGCAGGCAGATACGCAGTATTTT. Amino acids: CASSLAGGQADTQYF. The J gene is TRBJ2-3, the V gene TRBV7-6, with D perhaps TRBD2 (7 bases). CDR1 and CDR2 (germline): SGHVS, FNYEAQ. This CDR3 is 15 amino acids long. The ends were cut back, 0 bases at V and 4 bases at J, with 11 bases in the middle.

Note on this clone: The junction departs from germline at one end; a sequencing error may be responsible. The chain joins TRBV7-9 to TRBJ2-7; D might be TRBD2 (6 bases). The CDR3 has 14 residues. CDR1 and CDR2 from the germline V gene are SEHNR and FQNEAQ (reference sequence). CDR3 sequence (DNA): TGTGCCAGCAGCTTAGCGGAGGAGGGGCCTAGTGCAACTTTC. It codes for CASSLAEEGPSATF.

V gene TRBV15 combines with J gene TRBJ2-7; 12 bases map to TRBD1. The trim removed 0 bases at V and 4 bases at J, leaving 10 bases unmatched. CDR1 LNHNV and CDR2 YYDKDF come from the germline V gene (reference sequence). The CDR3 covers 18 residues. CDR3 sequence reads: CATSRDRWDRGRLYEQYF. DNA for the CDR3: TGTGCCACCAGCAGAGATCGTTGGGACAGGGGGCGTTTATACGAGCAGTACTTC.

V is TRBV28 and J is TRBJ2-7; 7 bases line up with TRBD1. Germline assignment: CDR1 MDHEN and CDR2 SYDVKM. This CDR3 region has 15 residues. Germline trimming cut 5 bases from V and 2 bases from J; bases unmatched to any gene: 9. The CDR3 DNA sequence: TGTGCCAGCAGTCGAAGGACAGGACGTACCTACGAGCAGTACTTC. This gives the protein CASSRRTGRTYEQYF.

The gene calls are TRBV7-8 and TRBJ2-5, with TRBD1 matching 9 bases. Germline CDR1 is SGHVS and CDR2 is FQNEAQ. The CDR3 has 16 amino acids. The V and J ends lost 1 base and 5 bases, in that order; junction bases with no gene match: 8. Written as DNA, the CDR3 is TGTGCCAGCAGCTTAGTAGGGACAGGGAGTGTGGAGACCCAGTACTTC. Translated, it gives CASSLVGTGSVETQYF.

V gene TRBV27 combines with J gene TRBJ2-3, with TRBD1 identical over 9 bases. The CDR3 extends over 16 amino acids. V shed 0 bases and J 14 bases; nucleotides not matched to a gene: 15. Germline V gene sequence: CDR1 MNHEY, CDR2 SMNVEV (reference sequence). This chain's CDR3 is CASSLSFGRGQGPRYF. The CDR3 region has the DNA TGTGCCAGCAGTTTATCGTTCGGCAGGGGACAGGGCCCGCGGTATTTT.

On this clone itself: Additional DNA sequences in this sample encode the identical CDR3. The chain has TRBV14 and TRBJ2-7; D is undetermined. The V end lost 1 base, the J end lost 1 base, and 5 bases lay between the germline ends. The CDR3 loop spans 13 amino acids. Germline assignment: CDR1 SGHDN and CDR2 FVKESK. In nucleotides, the CDR3 is TGTGCCAGCAGCCAAGTTCGGTCCTACGAGCAGTACTTC. Amino acids: CASSQVRSYEQYF. Based on the CDR3 plus reference TRBV14 and TRBJ2-7, the full variable domain is EAGVTQFPSHSVIEKGQTVTLRCDPISGHDNLYWYRRVMGKEIKFLLHFVKESKQDESGMPNNRFLAERTGGTYSTLKVQPAELEDSGVYFCASSQVRSYEQYFGPGTRLTVT.

Concerning this clone: Sequence at one end of the junction differs from germline and may be a read error. V and J are TRBV3-1 (or the pseudogene TRBV3-2) and TRBJ2-2, with 10 bases that match TRBD1. This CDR3 region has 15 residues. CDR1 is LGHDT and CDR2 is YNNKEL in the germline V gene (reference sequence). CDR3 region: CASGQTGGDTGELFF. In nucleotides, the CDR3 is TGTGCCAGCGGCCAGACAGGGGGCGACACCGGGGAGCTGTTTTTT.

There are a few counts of this clone. The chain recombines TRBV4-2 with TRBJ1-5, with D perhaps matching TRBD1 (6 bases). The CDR3 totals 15 residues. The germline V and J ends were trimmed by 0 bases and 9 bases, with 15 bases remaining between them. Germline-derived CDR1 and CDR2 are LGHNA and YNFKEQ. CDR3 protein: CASSQDGQSFGPQHF. CDR3 nucleotide sequence: TGTGCCAGCAGCCAAGATGGACAGTCCTTTGGGCCCCAGCATTTT.

V is TRBV2 and J is TRBJ2-3; 9 bases fit TRBD2. The CDR3 loop spans 16 amino acids. The V and J ends lost 10 bases and 0 bases, in that order; junction bases with no gene match: 11. CDR1 and CDR2 (germline): SNHLY, FYNNEI. The DNA of the CDR3 is TGTGCCATCTCATCCCCCCTAGCGGGAAGCACAGATACGCAGTATTTT. It specifies CAISSPLAGSTDTQYF.

This clone was detected once. The chain employs TRBV25-1 and TRBJ2-7; D may be TRBD2 (6 bases). CDR1 MGHDK and CDR2 SYGVNS come from the germline V gene. V was pared by 5 bases and J by 3 bases, with 14 bases between. This CDR3 is built from 14 residues. CDR3 coding DNA: TGTGCCAGCAGTCGCACGGGACTCGACTACGAGCAGTACTTC. It translates to CASSRTGLDYEQYF.